The 15 T cell receptor beta chains listed next were all sequenced from one sample in a study of glioma-infiltrating T cells. The iRepertoire nested amplicon-rescue multiplex PCR amplified TCR alpha and beta CDR3s from RNA. TCRdb called the multiplex PCR reads again in MiXCR, with one record for every CDR3 protein. The table records over 90,000 distinct CDR3 sequences, 29% of them present only once. Specimen: glioma tissue, nonneoplastic brain tissue, or PBMCs (not recorded which). These receptors were collected from a human donor with low-grade glioma or glioblastoma, undergoing nonglioma brain surgery, or in good health (not recorded which).

The chain joins TRBV29-1 to TRBJ1-5; D unresolved. Germline V gene data show CDR1 as SQVTM and CDR2 as ANQGSEA. The CDR3 is made up of 14 amino acids. Trimming removed 6 bases from V and 1 base from J, with 13 bases in between. CDR3 in amino acids: CSVLYPGSNQPQHF. The CDR3 bases are TGCAGCGTCTTATACCCTGGAAGCAATCAGCCCCAGCATTTT.

The sample holds many counts of this clonotype. V gene TRBV28 combines with J gene TRBJ1-6; possible D gene TRBD1, 6 bases. CDR3 length: 15 amino acids. V shed 5 bases and J shed 9 bases, with 17 bases lying between them. The germline gives CDR1 MDHEN, CDR2 SYDVKM. CDR3 in DNA: TGTGCCAGCAGTGGGGGACACAGGCAAGGTTCACCCCTCCACTTT. Translated: CASSGGHRQGSPLHF.

This chain joins TRBV12-3 or TRBV12-4 and TRBJ1-1; TRBD1 aligns across 9 bases. V lost 5 bases, J lost 0 bases, and 10 bases stayed unmatched. CDR3 length equals 17 residues. The DNA of the CDR3 is TGTGCCAGCAGTGCAGTCCCGGGACAGGGATTGAACACTGAAGCTTTCTTT. Translating gives CASSAVPGQGLNTEAFF.

This clonotype was observed at least ten times. The chain joins TRBV7-8 to TRBJ1-5, with D possibly TRBD1 on 6 matching bases. The CDR3 length is 16 residues. V was clipped by 7 bases and J by 3 bases, with 19 bases between them. Per the germline V gene, CDR1 is SGHVS and CDR2 is FQNEAQ. The CDR3 loop reads CASTTVPGQNNQPQHF. CDR3 DNA: TGTGCCAGCACCACAGTACCTGGACAGAACAATCAGCCCCAGCATTTT.

This rearrangement joins TRBV3-1 to TRBJ2-3; perhaps D is TRBD1 or TRBD2 (6 bases each). In germline, CDR1 is LGHDT, CDR2 YNNKEL (reference sequence). The CDR3 length is 16 residues. V was cut by 5 bases and J by 0 bases, with 15 bases left in between. The CDR3 DNA sequence: TGTGCCAGCAGCAACCCTCCGGGGGCTAGCACAGATACGCAGTATTTT. Its translation: CASSNPPGASTDTQYF.

This clonotype has ten or more counts. CDR3: CASRGGAGNTIYF. The DNA for the CDR3 is TGTGCCAGCAGAGGGGGAGCTGGAAACACCATATATTTT. The genes are TRBV25-1 and TRBJ1-3, with a possible D match to TRBD1 (6 bases). The germline V and J ends were trimmed by 6 bases and 2 bases, with 8 bases remaining between them. The germline V gene encodes CDR1 MGHDK and CDR2 SYGVNS. This CDR3 is 13 amino acids long.

This clonotype was detected ten times or more. CDR3 nucleotide sequence: TGTGCCAGCAGCGAAGGACTAGCAGGAGATACGCAGTATTTT. Residues: CASSEGLAGDTQYF. J is TRBJ2-3 and V is TRBV9; 8 bases match TRBD2. This CDR3 is built from 14 residues. With 3 bases clipped from V and 5 bases from J, the junction kept 5 bases outside the gene matches. Germline CDR1 SGDLS, CDR2 YYNGEE.

The chain is built from TRBV5-1 and TRBJ2-3; D is undetermined. V dropped 0 bases and J dropped 2 bases, with 7 bases sitting between them. The CDR3 is 14 residues long. Germline loops: CDR1 SGHRS, CDR2 YFSETQ. This CDR3 reads CASSLEAVTDTQYF. The CDR3 nucleotides read TGCGCCAGCAGCTTGGAGGCCGTCACAGATACGCAGTATTTT.

This clonotype was picked up many times. V gene TRBV27 combines with J gene TRBJ2-1, with D possibly matching TRBD1 (6 bases). V was pared by 2 bases and J by 8 bases, with 7 bases between. Germline loops: CDR1 MNHEY, CDR2 SMNVEV (reference sequence). The CDR3 spans 12 residues. CDR3: CASSLQGYEQFF. CDR3 bases: TGTGCCAGCAGTTTACAGGGGTATGAGCAGTTCTTC.

In this sample, this clonotype turned up a few times. V and J are TRBV6-1 and TRBJ2-5; weak D call: TRBD2 (6 bases). CDR1 is MNHNS, CDR2 SASEGT, per germline. The CDR3 is 14 amino acids. The ends were cut back, 5 bases at V and 2 bases at J, with 12 bases in the middle. The CDR3 reads CASSFDGGQETQYF. The CDR3 DNA reads TGTGCCAGCAGTTTCGACGGGGGACAAGAGACCCAGTACTTC.

At least ten counts were recorded for this clonotype. The genes are TRBV6-1 and TRBJ1-1, with a possible D match to TRBD1 (5 bases). This CDR3 is built from 12 residues. Per germline, CDR1 MNHNS and CDR2 SASEGT. The ends were cut back, 5 bases at V and 6 bases at J, with 10 bases in the middle. CDR3 loop: CASSPTGAEAFF. CDR3 DNA: TGTGCCAGCAGTCCCACAGGTGCTGAAGCTTTCTTT.

On this clonotype: The junction and the germline gene differ at one end; a read error may be behind it. V is TRBV18 and J is TRBJ1-5, with D perhaps TRBD1 (5 bases). The CDR3 is made up of 14 amino acids. Germline CDR1 KGHSH, CDR2 LQKENI. The CDR3 protein is CVSSPEEGFTPQHF. As DNA, the CDR3 is TGTGTCAGCTCACCAGAGGAGGGGTTCACGCCCCAGCACTTT. The full variable domain, completed using reference TRBV18 and TRBJ1-5, is NAGVMQNPRHLVRRRGQEARLRCSPMKGHSHVYWYRQLPEEGLKFMVYLQKENIIDESGMPKERFSAEFPKEGPSILRIQQVVRGDSAAYFCVSSPEEGFTPQHFGDGTRLSIL.

This clonotype has at least ten counts. The gene calls are TRBV29-1 and TRBJ1-2; D perhaps matches TRBD1 (5 bases). This CDR3 has 12 amino acids. Germline CDR1 reads SQVTM; CDR2 reads ANQGSEA. V was pared by 1 base and J by 7 bases, with 10 bases between. The CDR3 here is CSVEGRDRGYTF. In DNA, the CDR3 is TGCAGCGTTGAAGGCAGGGACCGTGGCTACACCTTC.

This clonotype was counted at least ten times. This chain uses TRBV4-2 with TRBJ2-7; D is uncertain. The germline CDR1 and CDR2 sequences are LGHNA and YNFKEQ. The CDR3 consists of 14 residues. Trimming removed 8 bases from V and 3 bases from J, with 17 bases in between. The CDR3 sequence: CASSPSGTSYEQYF. For the CDR3, the DNA is TGTGCCAGCTCACCGTCGGGCACCAGCTACGAGCAGTACTTC.

This clonotype appeared once. This may come from a read error, since a much larger clone is one base off. The V and J genes are TRBV28 and TRBJ1-4; TRBD1 aligns across 7 bases. The CDR3 is 15 residues long. V gave up 7 bases and J gave up 0 bases; unmatched junction bases: 5. The germline gives CDR1 MDHEN, CDR2 SYDVKM. CDR3 in amino acids: CASNATGSTNEKLFF. CDR3 DNA sequence: TGTGCCAGCAATGCGACAGGGTCAACTAATGAAAAACTGTTTTTT.